This T cell receptor beta chain originates from a study of blood T cell repertoires in COVID-19. Clones were read by immunoSEQ multiplex PCR, and TCRdb kept only the in-frame ones, dropping some. The sample holds a few hundred thousand clones, approximately 90% seen once. This TCR came from a man aged 18 to 29 with COVID-19, enrolled during active disease. Sequenced material: peripheral blood.

CDR3 DNA sequence: TGTGCCAGCAGCCCGGGCCGCTGGGCTAGCGGGGGAGCTGGGGCCAACGTCCTGACTTTC. Protein: CASSPGRWASGGAGANVLTF. This chain connects TRBV7-8 to TRBJ2-6; 10 bases map to TRBD2. The V segment lost 5 bases and the J segment 2 bases; nucleotides outside the gene matches: 15. The germline gives CDR1 SGHVS, CDR2 FQNEAQ. The CDR3 is 20 amino acids. The full variable domain, with the rest looked up from reference TRBV7-8 and TRBJ2-6, is GAGVSQSPRYKVAKRGQDVALRCDPISGHVSLFWYQQALGQGPEFLTYFQNEAQLDKSGLPSDRFFAERPEGSVSTLKIQRTQQEDSAVYLCASSPGRWASGGAGANVLTFGAGSRLTVL.